The present T cell receptor (beta chain) was sequenced within a study of blood T cell repertoires in COVID-19. The length of the CDR3 is 14 residues. The germline V and J ends were trimmed by 5 bases and 0 bases, with 8 bases remaining between them. The germline gives CDR1 KGHSH, CDR2 LQKENI. Here immunoSEQ multiplex PCR was the method, and the copy in TCRdb shows in-frame clones only, minus some. This table has tens of thousands of clones, about 90% appearing once. The genes are TRBV18 and TRBJ2-1, with D maybe TRBD2 (6 bases). The receptor's source is a man between 45 and 60 years old with active COVID-19. What was sequenced was peripheral blood. The CDR3 DNA is TGTGCCAGCTCAGGAGGGCCCTCCTACAATGAGCAGTTCTTC. It codes for CASSGGPSYNEQFF.